The 16 T cell receptor beta chains reported below all come from one sample, sequenced in a study of T cell repertoires in cytomegalovirus infection. Their recognized antigens are unknown. Via MiXCR, TCRdb re-called the reads, giving one row per CDR3 protein. The data contain 600,000 to 700,000 distinct CDR3 sequences, about 33% of them seen just once; the ten biggest clones take up 18%. The sample was cultured PBMCs, taken from culture after CMV antigen stimulation. Receptors were obtained from a human donor in good health (CMV status not recorded). Some clones in this sample may be carry-over from other donors' samples.

The genes are TRBV12-3 or TRBV12-4 and TRBJ1-4; 7 positions agree with TRBD1. The CDR3 totals 13 residues. J gave up 7 bases and V 5 bases, and 4 bases lay outside the gene matches. For the CDR3, the DNA is TGTGCCAGCAGTCCGACAGGGCGTGAAAAACTGTTTTTT. Translation gives CASSPTGREKLFF.

This clonotype occurred a few times. The V call is TRBV4-1, the J call TRBJ2-7, with 12 bases matching TRBD2. Looked up from germline, CDR1 is MGHRA and CDR2 is YSYEKL. V trimming: 1 base; J trimming: 5 bases; junction bases outside the gene matches: 3. The CDR3 has 15 residues. The chain's CDR3 is CASSQVASGRDEQYF. The CDR3 DNA follows: TGCGCCAGCAGCCAAGTGGCTAGCGGGAGGGACGAGCAGTACTTC.

The rearrangement uses TRBV4-1 and TRBJ2-3; the match to TRBD1 covers 7 bases. This CDR3 is built from 16 residues. V trimming: 2 bases; J trimming: 7 bases; junction bases outside the gene matches: 12. Germline CDR1 and CDR2: MGHRA and YSYEKL. The CDR3 here is CASSQPGQKIGNTQYF. The CDR3 coding sequence is TGCGCCAGCAGCCAACCGGGACAGAAAATCGGTAATACGCAGTATTTT.

A remark on this clonotype: Compared with germline, one end of the junction differs, possibly owing to a read error. V gene TRBV7-2 combines with J gene TRBJ1-5, with a tentative D call TRBD1 (5 bases). The CDR3 has 13 amino acids. Looked up from germline, CDR1 is SGHTA and CDR2 is FQGNSA. The CDR3, as DNA: TGTGCCAGCAGCTCGGGGGATCAGCAGCCCCGGCATTTT. It specifies CASSSGDQQPRHF.

This clonotype was seen only a few times. CDR3 nucleotide sequence: TGTGCCATCAGTGAGTGGGGACAGGGTGAAGGTCAGCCCCAGCATTTT. It specifies CAISEWGQGEGQPQHF. J is TRBJ1-5 and V is TRBV10-3, with TRBD1 matching over 9 bases. In germline, CDR1 is ENHRY, CDR2 SYGVKD. CDR3 length equals 16 residues. Trimming removed 1 base from V and 6 bases from J; junction bases left unmatched: 7.

This chain links TRBV29-1 with TRBJ2-1; D gene unclear. The CDR3 consists of 13 residues. Germline V gene sequence: CDR1 SQVTM, CDR2 ANQGSEA. The V and J ends lost 8 bases and 2 bases respectively, with 13 bases between them. The CDR3, as DNA: TGCAGCCCTCTGGCTCTCACCTACAATGAGCAGTTCTTC. Translating it yields CSPLALTYNEQFF.

The chain has TRBV2 and TRBJ2-7, with 10 bases identical to TRBD2. V lost 8 bases to trimming and J lost 5 bases; unmatched junction nucleotides: 6. The CDR3 has 13 amino acids. Per germline, CDR1 SNHLY and CDR2 FYNNEI. For the CDR3, the DNA is TGTGCCAGCTCTAGCGGGAGCATAAACGAGCAGTACTTC. Its protein is CASSSGSINEQYF.

This rearrangement joins TRBV20-1 to TRBJ1-5; a possible D gene is TRBD1 (6 bases). This CDR3 is built from 14 residues. Germline V gives CDR1 DFQATT, CDR2 SNEGSKA (reference sequence). Trimming pared 3 bases from V and 4 bases from J, leaving 13 bases between. The CDR3 here is CSARQGHGNQPQHF. CDR3 bases: TGCAGTGCTAGGCAGGGGCATGGGAATCAGCCCCAGCATTTT.

The chain links TRBV14 to TRBJ1-1; D is unclear. V was trimmed by 6 bases and J by 4 bases, leaving 15 bases between them. Germline CDR1 and CDR2: SGHDN and FVKESK. This CDR3 contains 14 residues. The CDR3 nucleotides read TGTGCCAGCAGTCCCTGGCAGCTGGGCACTGAAGCTTTCTTT. This sequence encodes CASSPWQLGTEAFF.

J is TRBJ1-4 and V is TRBV20-1, with TRBD1 matching 8 bases. The CDR3 has 17 amino acids. The V gene's germline CDR1 is DFQATT and CDR2 SNEGSKA (reference sequence). V gave up 7 bases and J gave up 0 bases; unmatched junction bases: 13. This chain's CDR3 is CSVIPGQVDATNEKLFF. CDR3 in DNA: TGCAGTGTTATACCGGGACAGGTCGATGCAACTAATGAAAAACTGTTTTTT.

The chain is built from TRBV20-1 and TRBJ2-1; 8 bases match TRBD2. In germline, CDR1 is DFQATT, CDR2 SNEGSKA (reference sequence). The ends lost 1 base at V and 6 bases at J; junction bases unmatched: 5. The CDR3 totals 14 residues. CDR3 loop: CSARAAGGSNEQFF. The CDR3 DNA follows: TGCAGTGCTAGAGCGGCGGGAGGAAGCAATGAGCAGTTCTTC.

The rearrangement joins TRBV4-1 to TRBJ2-5; D perhaps matches TRBD2 (6 bases). CDR1 is MGHRA, CDR2 YSYEKL, per germline. V gave up 5 bases and J gave up 1 base, with 11 bases separating them. The CDR3 has 14 amino acids. The chain's CDR3 is CASSYGLTQETQYF. The CDR3 nucleotides are TGCGCCAGCAGCTACGGACTAACCCAAGAGACCCAGTACTTC.

The chain recombines TRBV27 with TRBJ1-4; D uncertain. Per germline, CDR1 MNHEY and CDR2 SMNVEV (reference sequence). The CDR3 is 14 amino acids. Trimming took 2 bases from V and 11 from J, leaving 15 bases between them. CDR3 bases: TGTGCCAGCAGTTTAGGGAGCACGTCATGGAAACTGTTTTTT. It yields the protein CASSLGSTSWKLFF.

In this sample, this clonotype turned up many times. V usage is TRBV7-8 and J usage is TRBJ2-1; possible D gene TRBD1, 6 bases. This CDR3 is 17 amino acids long. CDR1 and CDR2 from the germline V gene are SGHVS and FQNEAQ. V was shortened by 4 bases and J by 6 bases, with 22 bases between the two germline ends. Here the CDR3 DNA reads TGTGCCAGCAGCTCCGCCGGGACACCGGGCCCCCGCAATGAGCAGTTCTTC. It yields the protein CASSSAGTPGPRNEQFF.

The table lists this clonotype with a count of one. V and J are TRBV11-2 and TRBJ1-3; 10 positions agree with TRBD1. Germline V gene lookup returns CDR1 SGHAT and CDR2 FQNNGV. The CDR3 is 16 amino acids. J was trimmed by 0 bases and V by 6 bases; bases with no gene match: 5. The CDR3 DNA reads TGTGCCAGCAGGGGATGGACAGGGGGCTCTGGAAACACCATATATTTT. Translated: CASRGWTGGSGNTIYF.

The chain uses TRBV24-1 and TRBJ2-3, with 7 bases that match TRBD1. The CDR3 consists of 18 residues. V shed 6 bases and J 5 bases; nucleotides not matched to a gene: 19. Germline V gene data show CDR1 as KGHDR and CDR2 as SFDVKD. The CDR3 DNA reads TGTGCCACCAGTCTTGGCCGAGCCGGGACAGCCCGAAGAGATACGCAGTATTTT. Translation gives CATSLGRAGTARRDTQYF.